Listed here are 22 T cell receptor beta chains from one sample, sequenced in a study of cytomegalovirus exposure and HLA in healthy donors. The PCR employed 60 Vbeta primers together with 13 Jbeta primers. Produced via immunoSEQ multiplex PCR; TCRdb's table is partial and in-frame only. The sample carries approximately 76,000 clones, 70% to 80% recorded once. Material for sequencing was PBMCs. These receptors were collected from a man aged 25 to 40 in good health and CMV-seronegative.

This clone was detected only a few times. The rearrangement uses TRBV7-2 and TRBJ1-3; tentatively, D is TRBD1 (5 bases). This CDR3 contains 16 residues. The V and J ends lost 2 bases and 2 bases respectively, with 13 bases between them. The germline CDR1 and CDR2 sequences are SGHTA and FQGNSA. CDR3 residues: CASSLSATGAGNTIYF. CDR3 DNA sequence: TGTGCCAGCAGCTTATCGGCGACGGGGGCTGGAAACACCATATATTTT.

This chain links TRBV19 with TRBJ1-4; tentative D call: TRBD1 (5 bases). The CDR3 is 16 residues long. Germline V CDR1 and CDR2: LNHDA, SQIVND (reference sequence). V lost 7 bases to trimming and J lost 0 bases, with 15 bases between them. The CDR3 DNA sequence: TGTGCCAGTAAAGGTTTATCGGGGGCAACTAATGAAAAACTGTTTTTT. Its translation: CASKGLSGATNEKLFF.

The chain uses TRBV7-2 and TRBJ1-5; D gene unclear. Per the germline V gene, CDR1 is SGHTA and CDR2 is FQGNSA. This CDR3 comprises 13 residues. V lost 3 bases and J lost 5, with 8 bases in between. CDR3 loop: CASSFSLDQPQHF. The CDR3 DNA reads as TGTGCCAGCAGCTTTTCTCTAGATCAGCCCCAGCATTTT. The full variable domain, with the rest looked up from reference TRBV7-2 and TRBJ1-5, is GAGVSQSPSNKVTEKGKDVELRCDPISGHTALYWYRQSLGQGLEFLIYFQGNSAPDKSGLPSDRFSAERTGGSVSTLTIQRTQQEDSAVYLCASSFSLDQPQHFGDGTRLSIL.

The chain combines TRBV27 with TRBJ2-7; 10 nucleotides align to TRBD1. Looked up from germline, CDR1 is MNHEY and CDR2 is SMNVEV (reference sequence). This CDR3 contains 16 residues. With 5 bases clipped from V and 4 bases from J, the junction kept 11 bases outside the gene matches. In DNA form, the CDR3 reads TGTGCCAGCAGTACCCCCCGGGACAGGGGATCGTACGAGCAGTACTTC. This gives the protein CASSTPRDRGSYEQYF.

The J gene is TRBJ1-2, the V gene TRBV5-1; tentative D call: TRBD1 (6 bases). The CDR3 contains 17 residues. Germline V gives CDR1 SGHRS, CDR2 YFSETQ. The V end was cut by 0 bases, the J end by 1 base, with 16 bases between. The CDR3 region has the DNA TGCGCCAGCAGCTTGGCAGCTACAGGGTCGGGTAACTATGGCTACACCTTC. It encodes CASSLAATGSGNYGYTF.

The rearrangement uses TRBV7-2 and TRBJ1-5, with 7 bases aligning to TRBD1. Germline V gene sequence: CDR1 SGHTA, CDR2 FQGNSA. The CDR3 extends over 14 amino acids. V shed 6 bases, J shed 2 bases, and the junction held 4 bases outside the gene matches. The CDR3 DNA is TGTGCCAGCAGTCGTGGGACAGGCAATCAGCCCCAGCATTTT. This translates into CASSRGTGNQPQHF.

This chain connects TRBV30 to TRBJ1-5; 7 nucleotides agree with TRBD1. Germline V gene sequence: CDR1 GTSNPN, CDR2 SVGIG (reference sequence). The CDR3 runs to 13 residues. The CDR3 region has the DNA TGTGCTATGGAGAGGGGGCCCAATCAGCCCCAGCATTTT. This translates into CAMERGPNQPQHF.

The chain carries TRBV19 and TRBJ2-2; TRBD1 is a possible D gene (6 bases). The CDR3 has 13 residues. Trimming cost V 5 bases and J 10 bases, with 14 bases left between them. From germline, CDR1 is LNHDA and CDR2 SQIVND (reference sequence). CDR3 amino acids: CASSLTGFPELFF. The CDR3 coding sequence is TGTGCCAGTAGTTTAACAGGGTTCCCGGAGCTGTTTTTT.

V usage is TRBV2 and J usage is TRBJ2-1; TRBD1 agrees at 8 bases. The germline V gene has CDR1 SNHLY and CDR2 FYNNEI. With V trimmed by 1 base and J by 9 bases, 8 bases remained unmatched. The CDR3 extends over 15 amino acids. The CDR3 loop is CASSEVTPTGVEQFF. The CDR3 DNA reads as TGTGCCAGCAGTGAAGTAACCCCGACAGGGGTTGAGCAGTTCTTC.

This chain uses TRBV19 with TRBJ2-1, with TRBD2 matching 11 bases. Germline V gene data show CDR1 as LNHDA and CDR2 as SQIVND (reference sequence). This CDR3 is built from 15 residues. V shed 3 bases, J shed 9 bases, and the junction held 7 bases outside the gene matches. CDR3 residues: CASSILLAGDFEQFF. The CDR3 coding sequence is TGTGCCAGTAGTATCCTACTAGCGGGAGATTTTGAGCAGTTCTTC.

This clone was observed a handful of times. The CDR3 DNA follows: TGTGCCAGCAGTACCAGACTAGCGGGGATCTACAATGAGCAGTTCTTC. Amino acids: CASSTRLAGIYNEQFF. The chain carries TRBV7-9 and TRBJ2-1; TRBD2 matches at 11 bases. The CDR3 has 16 amino acids. V shed 6 bases and J 3 bases; nucleotides not matched to a gene: 7. The V gene's germline CDR1 is SEHNR and CDR2 FQNEAQ (reference sequence).

J is TRBJ1-3 and V is TRBV28; D gene unclear. This CDR3 is built from 13 residues. The V end lost 2 bases, the J end lost 4 bases, and 6 bases lay between the germline ends. CDR1 and CDR2 (germline): MDHEN, SYDVKM. CDR3 sequence: CASSLNWGNTIYF. The CDR3 region has the DNA TGTGCCAGCAGTTTAAACTGGGGAAACACCATATATTTT. The full variable domain, with the rest looked up from reference TRBV28 and TRBJ1-3, is DVKVTQSSRYLVKRTGEKVFLECVQDMDHENMFWYRQDPGLGLRLIYFSYDVKMKEKGDIPEGYSVSREKKERFSLILESASTNQTSMYLCASSLNWGNTIYFGEGSWLTVV.

In its sample, this clone was seen once. The chain links TRBV25-1 to TRBJ2-1; 8 nucleotides agree with TRBD1. Germline CDR1 MGHDK, CDR2 SYGVNS. The length of the CDR3 is 15 residues. V shed 2 bases, J shed 8 bases, and the junction held 8 bases outside the gene matches. This CDR3 is CASSEGTGTLDEQFF. The CDR3 DNA reads as TGTGCCAGCAGTGAAGGGACAGGAACCCTGGATGAGCAGTTCTTC. Complete variable domain (other parts from reference TRBV25-1 and TRBJ2-1): EADIYQTPRYLVIGTGKKITLECSQTMGHDKMYWYQQDPGMELHLIHYSYGVNSTEKGDLSSESTVSRIRTEHFPLTLESARPSHTSQYLCASSEGTGTLDEQFFGPGTRLTVL.

The rearrangement joins TRBV2 to TRBJ2-1; tentative D call: TRBD2 (5 bases). Germline assignment: CDR1 SNHLY and CDR2 FYNNEI. The V end was cut by 9 bases, the J end by 0 bases, with 18 bases between. The CDR3 runs to 16 residues. The DNA of the CDR3 is TGTGCCAGGGGTACTACGGAGGATAACTCCTACAATGAGCAGTTCTTC. It yields the protein CARGTTEDNSYNEQFF.

V gene TRBV6-1 combines with J gene TRBJ2-5; D remains unclear. Germline CDR1 reads MNHNS; CDR2 reads SASEGT. There are 15 residues in the CDR3. Deletions cut 0 bases from V and 0 bases from J, with 8 bases between. CDR3 in DNA: TGTGCCAGCAGTGAAGCGCACTACTACCAAGAGACCCAGTACTTC. Residues: CASSEAHYYQETQYF.

The J gene is TRBJ1-3, the V gene TRBV9; 8 nucleotides align to TRBD1. This CDR3 spans 16 amino acids. V was clipped by 4 bases and J by 0 bases; unmatched bases: 6. Germline-derived CDR1 and CDR2 are SGDLS and YYNGEE. The CDR3 here is CASSQGQGRSGNTIYF. DNA for the CDR3: TGTGCCAGCAGCCAAGGACAGGGCCGCTCTGGAAACACCATATATTTT.

The chain joins TRBV27 to TRBJ1-5, with 9 bases matching TRBD1. V lost 6 bases, J lost 4 bases, and 4 bases stayed unmatched. This CDR3 has 14 residues. Germline V gene sequence: CDR1 MNHEY, CDR2 SMNVEV (reference sequence). The CDR3 nucleotides are TGTGCCAGCAGGCCGGGACAGGGAAATCAGCCCCAGCATTTT. This gives the protein CASRPGQGNQPQHF.

This chain joins TRBV9 and TRBJ2-1, with a possible D match to TRBD2 (6 bases). This CDR3 has 15 amino acids. Trimming shortened V by 3 bases and J by 4 bases, and 14 bases separated the two germline ends. Germline V gene data show CDR1 as SGDLS and CDR2 as YYNGEE. This CDR3 reads CASSAGRGGYNEQFF. For the CDR3, the DNA is TGTGCCAGCAGCGCGGGAAGGGGAGGATACAATGAGCAGTTCTTC.

This clone has a handful of counts. Its ends do not fully match the called genes, so a read error is possible. The chain recombines TRBV7-9 with TRBJ1-1; the D gene is possibly TRBD1 (5 bases). Germline lookup yields CDR1 SEHNR and CDR2 FQNEAQ (reference sequence). The CDR3 is 12 residues long. The CDR3 region has the DNA TGTTCCAGCAGCAGGGAGGGCACTGAAGCTTTCTTT. This translates into CSSSREGTEAFF. The full variable domain, with the rest looked up from reference TRBV7-9 and TRBJ1-1, is DTGVSQNPRHKITKRGQNVTFRCDPISEHNRLYWYRQTLGQGPEFLTYFQNEAQLEKSRLLSDRFSAERPKGSFSTLEIQRTEQGDSAMYLCSSSREGTEAFFGQGTRLTVV.

The rearrangement links TRBV9 to TRBJ2-7, with TRBD1 matching 7 bases. Germline trimming cut 4 bases from V and 2 bases from J; bases unmatched to any gene: 9. The CDR3 length is 15 residues. CDR1 is SGDLS and CDR2 is YYNGEE in the germline V gene. CDR3 nucleotide sequence: TGTGCCAGCAGCACGGGGACAGTTAGCCCCTACGAGCAGTACTTC. Translation: CASSTGTVSPYEQYF.

The J gene is TRBJ1-2, the V gene TRBV27, with 9 bases lining up with TRBD1. Losses at the gene ends were 9 bases for V and 6 bases for J; bases not matched to a gene: 5. Germline V gene sequence: CDR1 MNHEY, CDR2 SMNVEV (reference sequence). The CDR3 loop spans 12 amino acids. The CDR3 DNA sequence: TGTGCCAGTGTCGGGACAGGGAATGGCTACACCTTC. This translates into CASVGTGNGYTF.

This chain links TRBV6-5 with TRBJ2-7; 7 bases match TRBD1. The V and J ends lost 4 bases and 7 bases, in that order; junction bases with no gene match: 16. The germline CDR1 and CDR2 sequences are MNHEY and SVGAGI. The CDR3 contains 16 residues. The CDR3 spells CASSSLSRAAGGEQYF. DNA for the CDR3: TGTGCCAGCAGTTCGCTATCCAGGGCGGCAGGGGGTGAGCAGTACTTC.